The 11 T cell receptor beta chains reported below all come from one sample, sequenced in a study of blood T cell repertoires in COVID-19 (dated by TCRdb to the early 2020s). The library came from the immunoSEQ multiplex PCR assay. What TCRdb holds here is the immuneACCESS table cut down to in-frame rearrangements. Part of the clones is not present; checked against another copy, under half of the missing clones reflect an unresolved V gene, and the others are unexplained. The sample records some 99,000 clones, approximately 87% of which are singletons. The ten largest account for 15% to 20% of the sample. Sequenced: peripheral blood. These TCRs come from a woman aged 60-75 years with acute or convalescent COVID-19.

J is TRBJ2-4 and V is TRBV9, with D unclear. The CDR3 is 14 residues long. Trimming left V 2 bases short and J 8 bases short, with 14 bases between. Germline V gives CDR1 SGDLS, CDR2 YYNGEE. CDR3 nucleotide sequence: TGTGCCAGCAGCGTCAACCAGAGGAAGGACATTCAGTACTTC. This gives the protein CASSVNQRKDIQYF.

The V call is TRBV7-2, the J call TRBJ2-5; maybe TRBD2 (5 bases). The CDR3 is 13 amino acids. CDR1 SGHTA and CDR2 FQGNSA come from the germline V gene. With 5 bases removed from V and 4 bases from J, the gap between germline ends came to 11 bases. CDR3 residues: CASSVSVGETQYF. As DNA, the CDR3 is TGTGCCAGCAGCGTTAGCGTCGGAGAGACCCAGTACTTC.

The rearrangement joins TRBV11-2 to TRBJ2-1; the D gene is possibly TRBD2 (6 bases). Looked up from germline, CDR1 is SGHAT and CDR2 is FQNNGV. The CDR3 contains 19 residues. Trimming shortened V by 5 bases and J by 4 bases, and 27 bases separated the two germline ends. The CDR3 DNA follows: TGTGCCAGCAGCCATCATCGGGGGTCTCGCTCCAGGACGTACAATGAGCAGTTCTTC. Its protein is CASSHHRGSRSRTYNEQFF.

The genes are TRBV28 and TRBJ1-6; D perhaps matches TRBD1 (5 bases). Trimming left V 2 bases short and J 0 bases short, with 8 bases between. Germline V gene lookup returns CDR1 MDHEN and CDR2 SYDVKM. The CDR3 loop spans 16 amino acids. Here the CDR3 reads CASSLQGPSYNSPLHF. CDR3 DNA: TGTGCCAGCAGTTTACAGGGTCCCTCCTATAATTCACCCCTCCACTTT.

This clone has only a few counts. The V and J genes are TRBV25-1 and TRBJ1-2; D is perhaps TRBD1 (6 bases). The V and J ends lost 5 bases and 7 bases respectively, with 14 bases between them. CDR3 size: 13 residues. Looked up from germline, CDR1 is MGHDK and CDR2 is SYGVNS. The CDR3 sequence is CASSTTGFGGYTF. As DNA, the CDR3 is TGTGCCAGCAGTACAACAGGGTTTGGTGGCTACACCTTC.

The chain uses TRBV5-1 and TRBJ2-2; 9 bases align to TRBD2. Germline CDR1 SGHRS, CDR2 YFSETQ. The CDR3 consists of 17 residues. V lost 6 bases and J lost 0; bases outside the gene matches: 9. The CDR3 region has the DNA TGCGCCAGCATAGCGGGAGAATTTCCGACGAACACCGGGGAGCTGTTTTTT. Translating gives CASIAGEFPTNTGELFF.

The genes are TRBV28 and TRBJ2-7, with D possibly being TRBD1 (6 bases). The CDR3 contains 13 residues. V lost 6 bases and J 0 bases, leaving 9 bases between the germline ends. Germline-derived CDR1 and CDR2 are MDHEN and SYDVKM. The CDR3 nucleotides are TGTGCCAGCAGCCTACAGGGCTCCTACGAGCAGTACTTC. Protein product: CASSLQGSYEQYF.

This chain links TRBV18 with TRBJ1-6, with D perhaps matching TRBD1 (6 bases). The germline V and J ends were trimmed by 4 bases and 7 bases, with 14 bases remaining between them. Germline V lookup: CDR1 KGHSH, CDR2 LQKENI. The CDR3 runs to 15 residues. The CDR3 DNA is TGTGCCAGCTCACTCAACAGGGCGGAGAATTCACCCCTCCACTTT. Protein: CASSLNRAENSPLHF.

The chain uses TRBV5-5 and TRBJ1-2; TRBD1 matches 7 bases. The CDR3 spans 15 residues. Trimming at V came to 4 bases and at J to 2 bases, leaving 8 bases not matched to a gene. Germline assignment: CDR1 SGHKS and CDR2 YYEKEE (reference sequence). CDR3 sequence reads: CASSRGTAINYGYTF. The DNA of the CDR3 is TGTGCCAGCAGCCGAGGGACAGCGATAAACTATGGCTACACCTTC.

The V call is TRBV3-1 (or the pseudogene TRBV3-2), the J call TRBJ2-2; D is unclear. V lost 1 base and J lost 6, with 6 bases in between. The CDR3 extends over 13 amino acids. Germline lookup yields CDR1 LGHDT and CDR2 YNNKEL (reference sequence). CDR3 sequence (DNA): TGTGCCAGCAGCCAAGGGGCTCCCGGGGAGCTGTTTTTT. Encoded protein: CASSQGAPGELFF.

In its sample, this clone was seen a few times. The genes are TRBV29-1 and TRBJ2-1; D may be TRBD1 (6 bases). Germline V gives CDR1 SQVTM, CDR2 ANQGSEA. Trimming shortened V by 7 bases and J by 8 bases, and 12 bases separated the two germline ends. The CDR3 is 11 amino acids. The CDR3 sequence: CSGTATDEQFF. CDR3 nucleotide sequence: TGCAGCGGGACAGCCACCGATGAGCAGTTCTTC.